A single sample is the source of the 25 T cell receptor beta chains below, sequenced in a study of blood T cell repertoires in COVID-19. Sequencing was performed with immunoSEQ multiplex PCR; in TCRdb, only in-frame clones are kept and a portion is missing. The sample contains hundreds of thousands of clones, about 82% of which appear only once. Sequenced input: peripheral blood. These receptors were collected from a man aged 50-60 years with COVID-19, enrolled during active disease.

The rearrangement links TRBV11-3 to TRBJ1-1, with D possibly matching TRBD1 (5 bases). In germline, CDR1 is SGHNT, CDR2 YENEEA. With 5 bases removed from V and 3 bases from J, the gap between germline ends came to 7 bases. The length of the CDR3 is 12 residues. CDR3 nucleotides: TGTGCCAGCAGCCGGGGGGACACTGAAGCTTTCTTT. Protein sequence: CASSRGDTEAFF.

This chain links TRBV5-5 with TRBJ1-1; D is unclear. Germline assignment: CDR1 SGHKS and CDR2 YYEKEE (reference sequence). The V gene lost 4 bases and the J gene lost 1 base, with 14 bases spanning the gap. The CDR3 runs to 15 residues. CDR3 residues: CASSHDLRQNTEAFF. Written as DNA, the CDR3 is TGTGCCAGCAGCCACGACCTAAGACAGAACACTGAAGCTTTCTTT. Drawing the rest from reference TRBV5-5 and TRBJ1-1, the complete variable domain is DAGVTQSPTHLIKTRGQQVTLRCSPISGHKSVSWYQQVLGQGPQFIFQYYEKEERGRGNFPDRFSARQFPNYSSELNVNALLLGDSALYLCASSHDLRQNTEAFFGQGTRLTVV.

V is TRBV30 and J is TRBJ1-3; possibly TRBD1 for D (5 bases). The CDR3 is 14 amino acids. Trimming stripped 2 bases from V and 7 bases from J, with 15 bases between. CDR1 and CDR2 from the germline V gene are GTSNPN and SVGIG (reference sequence). CDR3 loop: CAWSNRGVGNTIYF. CDR3 DNA sequence: TGTGCCTGGAGTAATAGGGGTGTTGGGAACACCATATATTTT.

This chain links TRBV5-1 with TRBJ1-3, with TRBD1 matching over 9 bases. Germline CDR1 is SGHRS and CDR2 is YFSETQ. This CDR3 is 15 amino acids long. J lost 8 bases, V lost 0 bases, and 6 bases had no gene match. The CDR3 loop reads CASSLGATGGHTIYF. The CDR3 nucleotides are TGCGCCAGCAGCTTGGGGGCGACAGGGGGACACACCATATATTTT.

The V and J genes are TRBV30 and TRBJ1-1, with 7 nucleotides matching TRBD1. V lost 3 bases to trimming and J lost 4 bases; unmatched junction nucleotides: 5. The CDR3 has 13 residues. Per the germline V gene, CDR1 is GTSNPN and CDR2 is SVGIG (reference sequence). CDR3 nucleotides: TGTGCCTGGAGAAACAGGGGCTCCACTGAAGCTTTCTTT. Protein product: CAWRNRGSTEAFF.

A few counts support this clone. The chain links TRBV30 to TRBJ1-5; D possibly corresponds to TRBD1 (5 bases). The CDR3 is 13 residues long. The V gene's germline CDR1 is GTSNPN and CDR2 SVGIG (reference sequence). V lost 1 base and J lost 7, with 11 bases in between. The DNA of the CDR3 is TGTGCCTGGAGTGGGGCAGGGCACCAGCCCCAGCATTTT. This encodes CAWSGAGHQPQHF.

The chain has TRBV28 and TRBJ1-6; the D is unclear. The V gene lost 6 bases and the J gene lost 0 bases, with 15 bases spanning the gap. Germline V gene lookup returns CDR1 MDHEN and CDR2 SYDVKM. The CDR3 covers 17 residues. Written as DNA, the CDR3 is TGTGCCAGCAGATTCCCGGGGTTGGGCTCCTATAATTCACCCCTCCACTTT. It specifies CASRFPGLGSYNSPLHF.

This clone showed up just once. The chain employs TRBV11-2 and TRBJ2-3; no reliable D call. The CDR3 is made up of 17 amino acids. The germline gives CDR1 SGHAT, CDR2 FQNNGV. Deletions cut 4 bases from V and 1 base from J, with 18 bases between. The CDR3 is CASSSSPPSSGTDTQYF. CDR3 sequence (DNA): TGTGCCAGCAGCTCCAGTCCCCCATCTTCTGGCACAGATACGCAGTATTTT.

The gene calls are TRBV7-9 and TRBJ2-1; a weak D match, TRBD1 (6 bases). V gave up 4 bases and J gave up 7 bases, with 26 bases separating them. The CDR3 loop spans 18 amino acids. Germline CDR1 and CDR2: SEHNR and FQNEAQ (reference sequence). CDR3: CASSSFQQGGTTRNEQFF. In DNA, the CDR3 is TGTGCCAGCAGCTCCTTCCAACAGGGTGGCACTACTAGAAATGAGCAGTTCTTC.

V is TRBV5-1 and J is TRBJ2-7; TRBD1 agrees at 9 bases. V shed 1 base and J 5 bases; nucleotides not matched to a gene: 7. The CDR3 covers 15 residues. Looked up from germline, CDR1 is SGHRS and CDR2 is YFSETQ. The CDR3 is CASSLTGTGFDEQYF. The CDR3 nucleotides are TGCGCCAGCAGCTTGACCGGGACAGGGTTTGACGAGCAGTACTTC.

The V call is TRBV6-2 or TRBV6-3, the J call TRBJ2-1, with 14 nucleotides matching TRBD2. This CDR3 comprises 18 residues. Germline CDR1 reads MNHEY; CDR2 reads SVGEGT. J gave up 1 base and V 5 bases, and 7 bases lay outside the gene matches. The CDR3, as DNA: TGTGCCAGCAGTCACTGGACTAGCGGGGGGAGATCCTACAATGAGCAGTTCTTC. Protein sequence: CASSHWTSGGRSYNEQFF.

This sequence joins TRBV7-2 and TRBJ2-2; D gene unclear. The germline CDR1 and CDR2 sequences are SGHTA and FQGNSA. Trimming left V 1 base short and J 3 bases short, with 12 bases between. The CDR3 is made up of 16 amino acids. The CDR3 reads CASSLGSPRDTGELFF. CDR3 bases: TGTGCCAGCAGCTTAGGTTCCCCACGAGACACCGGGGAGCTGTTTTTT.

This chain links TRBV5-4 with TRBJ2-1; tentatively, D is TRBD2 (6 bases). The V end was cut by 0 bases, the J end by 4 bases, with 11 bases between. There are 15 residues in the CDR3. The V gene's germline CDR1 is SGHNT and CDR2 YYREEE (reference sequence). The CDR3 loop is CASSLEQTSYNEQFF. The CDR3 region has the DNA TGTGCCAGCAGCTTGGAACAGACTAGTTACAATGAGCAGTTCTTC. The full variable domain, rest sourced from reference TRBV5-4 and TRBJ2-1, is ETGVTQSPTHLIKTRGQQVTLRCSSQSGHNTVSWYQQALGQGPQFIFQYYREEENGRGNFPPRFSGLQFPNYSSELNVNALELDDSALYLCASSLEQTSYNEQFFGPGTRLTVL.

V and J are TRBV28 and TRBJ2-2; possibly TRBD2 for D (7 bases). This CDR3 region has 13 residues. V was clipped by 10 bases and J by 7 bases, with 16 bases between them. Germline-derived CDR1 and CDR2 are MDHEN and SYDVKM. The CDR3 here is CATGGGGLGELFF. The CDR3 DNA follows: TGTGCCACCGGTGGCGGGGGCCTCGGGGAGCTGTTTTTT.

The CDR3 DNA is TGTGCCAGCAGCCCCTCGGGCCCGGGGGTGGAGTACTTC. This sequence encodes CASSPSGPGVEYF. The chain combines TRBV11-1 with TRBJ2-4, with D tentatively TRBD2 (6 bases). The CDR3 runs to 13 residues. In germline, CDR1 is SGHAT, CDR2 FQDESV (reference sequence). V was shortened by 5 bases and J by 14 bases, with 19 bases between the two germline ends.

In this sample, this clone turned up a few times. The chain couples TRBV30 to TRBJ1-6; perhaps TRBD1 as D (6 bases). There are 16 residues in the CDR3. Germline CDR1 is GTSNPN and CDR2 is SVGIG (reference sequence). Trimming left V 2 bases short and J 4 bases short, with 15 bases between. The CDR3, as DNA: TGTGCCTGGAGTACCCCCGGGACAAGTTATAATTCACCCCTCCACTTT. It translates to CAWSTPGTSYNSPLHF.

This chain joins TRBV12-3 or TRBV12-4 and TRBJ2-5; 10 bases map to TRBD2. The CDR3 runs 13 residues. J gave up 7 bases and V 5 bases, and 4 bases lay outside the gene matches. The CDR3 sequence is CASSQRGGVTQYF. CDR3 DNA sequence: TGTGCCAGCAGTCAGCGGGGGGGGGTGACCCAGTACTTC.

The genes are TRBV4-1 and TRBJ2-7, with 9 nucleotides matching TRBD1. V was clipped by 5 bases and J by 8 bases; unmatched bases: 10. Per germline, CDR1 MGHRA and CDR2 YSYEKL. The CDR3 sequence is 14 residues long. CDR3 sequence reads: CASSYRDRDFKQYF. The DNA for the CDR3 is TGCGCCAGCAGCTACCGGGACAGGGACTTCAAGCAGTACTTC.

J is TRBJ1-1 and V is TRBV15; D might be TRBD1 (6 bases). Trimming pared 6 bases from V and 7 bases from J, leaving 21 bases between. The CDR3 is 15 residues long. The germline gives CDR1 LNHNV, CDR2 YYDKDF (reference sequence). The CDR3 protein is CATSRLLDSSFEAFF. As DNA, the CDR3 is TGTGCCACCAGTCGGCTTTTGGACAGCAGCTTTGAAGCTTTCTTT.

The rearrangement links TRBV6-6 to TRBJ2-3; no definite D call. The germline V and J ends were trimmed by 4 bases and 0 bases, with 11 bases remaining between them. CDR3 length: 15 amino acids. Germline V gene data show CDR1 as MNHNY and CDR2 as SVGAGI (reference sequence). CDR3: CASSSGGYSTDTQYF. The CDR3 DNA reads TGTGCCAGCAGTTCGGGTGGATATAGCACAGATACGCAGTATTTT.

V and J are TRBV3-1 (or the pseudogene TRBV3-2) and TRBJ2-3; D is perhaps TRBD2 (5 bases). The CDR3 runs to 12 residues. Germline lookup yields CDR1 LGHDT and CDR2 YNNKEL (reference sequence). V was pared by 0 bases and J by 10 bases, with 8 bases between. The chain's CDR3 is CASSQDEEAQYF. The DNA for the CDR3 is TGTGCCAGCAGCCAAGATGAGGAGGCGCAGTATTTT.

V and J are TRBV14 and TRBJ2-5; 9 bases agree with TRBD1. This CDR3 has 16 amino acids. CDR1 and CDR2 (germline): SGHDN, FVKESK. The J segment lost 2 bases and the V segment lost 6 bases, leaving 10 bases of the junction unmatched. The CDR3 DNA is TGTGCCAGCAGGAGACAGGGGGGCACTTCACAAGAGACCCAGTACTTC. It codes for CASRRQGGTSQETQYF.

The J gene is TRBJ1-2, the V gene TRBV7-2, with 10 positions matching TRBD1. CDR1 SGHTA and CDR2 FQGNSA come from the germline V gene. There are 13 residues in the CDR3. V shed 3 bases, J shed 6 bases, and the junction held 1 base outside the gene matches. The CDR3 loop reads CASSFGTGDGYTF. As DNA, the CDR3 is TGTGCCAGCAGCTTCGGGACAGGGGATGGCTACACCTTC.

The chain links TRBV19 to TRBJ2-1, with unresolved D. V lost 3 bases and J lost 9, with 12 bases in between. The CDR3 has 13 residues. Germline assignment: CDR1 LNHDA and CDR2 SQIVND (reference sequence). In DNA, the CDR3 is TGTGCCAGTAGTATGAAGGTTGCTAGTGAGCAGTTCTTC. Protein product: CASSMKVASEQFF.

The gene calls are TRBV20-1 and TRBJ2-5, with TRBD2 as a possible D gene (6 bases). There are 15 residues in the CDR3. Trimming cost V 3 bases and J 4 bases, with 18 bases left between them. Germline V CDR1 and CDR2: DFQATT, SNEGSKA (reference sequence). CDR3 protein: CSASDPRGPVETQYF. The DNA for the CDR3 is TGCAGTGCTAGTGATCCGCGGGGACCGGTAGAGACCCAGTACTTC.